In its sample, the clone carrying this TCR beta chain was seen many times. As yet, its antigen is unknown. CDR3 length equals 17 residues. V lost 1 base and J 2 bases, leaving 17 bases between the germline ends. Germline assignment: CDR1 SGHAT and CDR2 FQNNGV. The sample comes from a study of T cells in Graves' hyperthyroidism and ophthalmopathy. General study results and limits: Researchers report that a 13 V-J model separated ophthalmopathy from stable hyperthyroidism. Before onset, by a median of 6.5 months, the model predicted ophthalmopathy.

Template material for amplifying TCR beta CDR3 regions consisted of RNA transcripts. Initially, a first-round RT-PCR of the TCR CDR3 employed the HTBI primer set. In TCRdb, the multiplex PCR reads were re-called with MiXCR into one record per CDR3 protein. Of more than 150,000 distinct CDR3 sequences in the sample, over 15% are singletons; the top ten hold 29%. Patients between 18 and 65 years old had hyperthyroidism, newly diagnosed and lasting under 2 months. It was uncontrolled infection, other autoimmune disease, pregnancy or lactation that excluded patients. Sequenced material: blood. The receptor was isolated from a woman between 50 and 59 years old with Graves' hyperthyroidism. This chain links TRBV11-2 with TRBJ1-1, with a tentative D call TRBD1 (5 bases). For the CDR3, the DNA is TGTGCCAGCAGCTTAGCTCCGATCCGGGACCGAAACACTGAAGCTTTCTTT. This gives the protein CASSLAPIRDRNTEAFF.